The 23 T cell receptor beta chains presented below share a single source sample, sequenced in a study of CD8+CD57+ T cells in acquired aplastic anemia. CDR3 and TCR beta VDJ profiling relied on a genomic DNA template. TCRdb re-derived calls from the reads in MiXCR, one entry per CDR3 protein. The table has 150,000 or so distinct CDR3 sequences, 40% to 50% seen once. Patients selected for sequencing had displayed CD8+CD57+ cell expansion by flow cytometry. The sample was sorted CD4+, CD8+, or CD8+CD57+ T cells (not recorded which) from PBMCs. All receptors derive from a human donor with aplastic anemia.

The chain recombines TRBV7-9 with TRBJ2-5; TRBD2 agrees at 8 bases. The germline gives CDR1 SEHNR, CDR2 FQNEAQ (reference sequence). V lost 5 bases and J lost 5; bases outside the gene matches: 1. CDR3 length equals 12 residues. The CDR3 spells CASSGGGETQYF. DNA of the CDR3: TGTGCCAGCAGCGGCGGGGGGGAGACCCAGTACTTC.

This clonotype was counted many times. This chain connects TRBV5-4 to TRBJ2-1; 7 bases match TRBD1. With 0 bases clipped from V and 14 bases from J, the junction kept 2 bases outside the gene matches. The CDR3 runs to 11 residues. From germline, CDR1 is SGHNT and CDR2 YYREEE (reference sequence). CDR3 sequence reads: CASSLDRGEFF. CDR3 DNA sequence: TGTGCCAGCAGCTTGGACAGGGGCGAGTTCTTC.

The chain combines TRBV25-1 with TRBJ1-2, with D uncertain. Germline CDR1 and CDR2: MGHDK and SYGVNS. The CDR3 extends over 12 amino acids. The V end lost 5 bases, the J end lost 4 bases, and 8 bases lay between the germline ends. CDR3 region: CASSTDIYGYTF. In nucleotides, the CDR3 is TGTGCCAGCAGTACTGATATCTATGGCTACACCTTC.

This rearrangement joins TRBV25-1 to TRBJ1-6; the D is unclear. Deletions cut 1 base from V and 13 bases from J, with 17 bases between. Germline V gene sequence: CDR1 MGHDK, CDR2 SYGVNS. CDR3 length: 15 amino acids. The chain's CDR3 is CASSELWGVGSPLHF. In DNA form, the CDR3 reads TGTGCCAGCAGTGAATTATGGGGAGTTGGGTCTCCCCTCCACTTT.

This clonotype has just a few counts. The V gene is TRBV18, the J gene TRBJ1-2, with 8 bases lining up with TRBD1. CDR3 size: 16 residues. J gave up 2 bases and V 4 bases, and 9 bases lay outside the gene matches. In germline, CDR1 is KGHSH, CDR2 LQKENI. The CDR3 spells CASSLLSDRANYGYTF. The CDR3 DNA reads as TGTGCCAGCTCACTACTTTCGGACAGGGCCAACTATGGCTACACCTTC.

Ten or more counts support this clonotype. CDR3 protein: CASSWEDRVNEQYF. CDR3 bases: TGCGCCAGCAGCTGGGAGGACAGGGTCAACGAGCAGTACTTC. The chain uses TRBV5-1 and TRBJ2-7; 8 bases agree with TRBD1. Germline-derived CDR1 and CDR2 are SGHRS and YFSETQ. This CDR3 spans 14 amino acids. J gave up 5 bases and V 3 bases, and 7 bases lay outside the gene matches.

The V and J genes are TRBV4-2 and TRBJ2-7; 7 nucleotides match TRBD2. J was trimmed by 1 base and V by 0 bases; bases with no gene match: 18. The germline gives CDR1 LGHNA, CDR2 YNFKEQ. This CDR3 is built from 20 residues. The CDR3 loop reads CASSQEGSGRAVGRSYEQYF. The CDR3 DNA sequence: TGTGCCAGCAGCCAAGAGGGGAGTGGGAGGGCTGTTGGTCGGTCCTACGAGCAGTACTTC.

The chain has TRBV2 and TRBJ2-7, with TRBD1 matching 9 bases. The V gene's germline CDR1 is SNHLY and CDR2 FYNNEI. The trim removed 3 bases at V and 5 bases at J, leaving 5 bases unmatched. This CDR3 comprises 14 residues. The CDR3 reads CASSDRTGDHEQYF. The CDR3 DNA reads TGTGCCAGCAGTGACAGGACAGGGGACCACGAGCAGTACTTC.

About this clonotype: The junction does not match germline at one end; this may be a read error. The rearrangement joins TRBV7-7 to TRBJ2-7; maybe TRBD2 (6 bases). CDR1 is SSHAT and CDR2 is FNYEAQ in the germline V gene (reference sequence). The CDR3 is made up of 14 amino acids. The CDR3 DNA reads as TGTGCTAGCAGCTTATCCGGGGGAAACTACGAGCAGTACTTC. Translation: CASSLSGGNYEQYF.

The gene calls are TRBV10-3 and TRBJ1-5, with D hard to call. There are 14 residues in the CDR3. V lost 0 bases, J lost 4 bases, and 7 bases lay in between. In germline, CDR1 is ENHRY, CDR2 SYGVKD. CDR3 residues: CAISESGDNQPQHF. CDR3 in DNA: TGTGCCATCAGTGAGTCTGGGGATAATCAGCCCCAGCATTTT.

Only a few counts were recorded for this clonotype. Written as DNA, the CDR3 is TGTGCCACCAGCAGGGCGGGACTCACCTACAATGAGCAGTTCTTC. Translating it yields CATSRAGLTYNEQFF. The chain employs TRBV15 and TRBJ2-1; perhaps TRBD2 as D (6 bases). CDR3 length: 15 amino acids. Per the germline V gene, CDR1 is LNHNV and CDR2 is YYDKDF (reference sequence). Trimming shortened V by 3 bases and J by 2 bases, and 11 bases separated the two germline ends.

In its sample, this clonotype was seen a few times. This chain uses TRBV27 with TRBJ2-3, with D perhaps TRBD2 (6 bases). This CDR3 comprises 14 residues. V lost 8 bases, J lost 6 bases, and 18 bases lay in between. Germline CDR1 and CDR2: MNHEY and SMNVEV (reference sequence). The DNA for the CDR3 is TGTGCCAGCGCGGGACCTATCTATTCGGATACGCAGTATTTT. It encodes CASAGPIYSDTQYF.

The gene calls are TRBV18 and TRBJ2-1; D perhaps matches TRBD1 (5 bases). The germline gives CDR1 KGHSH, CDR2 LQKENI. The CDR3 is made up of 12 amino acids. Between the trimmed V and J ends, which lost 11 bases and 7 bases, there was a span of 15 bases. This CDR3 is CASGYAGNEQFF. As DNA, the CDR3 is TGTGCCTCAGGATATGCAGGGAATGAGCAGTTCTTC.

The chain has TRBV27 and TRBJ2-7; D not certain. Germline V CDR1 and CDR2: MNHEY, SMNVEV (reference sequence). V was clipped by 6 bases and J by 1 base, with 16 bases between them. CDR3 length equals 15 residues. The chain's CDR3 is CASSLAIDPSYEQYF. In DNA, the CDR3 is TGTGCCAGCAGCTTGGCTATTGACCCATCCTACGAGCAGTACTTC.

The rearrangement links TRBV10-3 to TRBJ2-6; D could derive from TRBD1 or TRBD2 (6 bases each). The CDR3 sequence is 17 residues long. With 0 bases removed from V and 0 bases from J, the gap between germline ends came to 9 bases. Germline V gives CDR1 ENHRY, CDR2 SYGVKD. In nucleotides, the CDR3 is TGTGCCATCAGTGAGTCTAGGGGGGCCTCTGGGGCCAACGTCCTGACTTTC. Encoded protein: CAISESRGASGANVLTF.

The CDR3 spells CASSQLLGVAFF. CDR3 coding DNA: TGTGCCAGCAGTCAACTACTTGGCGTGGCTTTCTTT. V usage is TRBV28 and J usage is TRBJ1-1; D is undetermined. V lost 5 bases and J lost 11, with 15 bases in between. The CDR3 sequence is 12 residues long. Germline values: CDR1 MDHEN, CDR2 SYDVKM.

On this clonotype itself: A read error may be the cause here, since a much bigger clone is one base away. The V call is TRBV12-3 or TRBV12-4, the J call TRBJ1-1; possible D gene TRBD1, 5 bases. This CDR3 is 13 amino acids long. With 3 bases removed from V and 6 bases from J, the gap between germline ends came to 11 bases. The CDR3 reads CASSFHEGPEAFF. CDR3 coding DNA: TGTGCCAGCAGTTTCCACGAGGGGCCTGAAGCTTTCTTT.

This clonotype has only one observation. The V and J genes are TRBV5-5 and TRBJ2-3, with TRBD2 matching over 10 bases. The CDR3 has 15 residues. Germline values: CDR1 SGHKS, CDR2 YYEKEE (reference sequence). J was trimmed by 2 bases and V by 3 bases; bases with no gene match: 3. The CDR3 DNA is TGTGCCAGCAGCTGGGGACTAGCGTACACAGATACGCAGTATTTT. It encodes CASSWGLAYTDTQYF.

This clonotype has a handful of counts. This chain links TRBV29-1 with TRBJ2-3; no clear D gene. V dropped 4 bases and J dropped 6 bases, with 17 bases sitting between them. Germline assignment: CDR1 SQVTM and CDR2 ANQGSEA. The CDR3 is made up of 14 amino acids. This CDR3 reads CSVGAARITDTQYF. CDR3 nucleotide sequence: TGCAGCGTTGGTGCCGCTCGAATTACGGATACGCAGTATTTT.

The chain is built from TRBV7-3 and TRBJ2-7; D tentatively reads TRBD1 or TRBD2 (5 bases each). The CDR3 runs to 16 residues. V dropped 2 bases and J dropped 3 bases, with 17 bases sitting between them. Germline V lookup: CDR1 SGHTA, CDR2 FQGTGA. CDR3 nucleotides: TGTGCCAGCAGCTTAGGGGACGGCCCTTCGGTCTACGAGCAGTACTTC. This translates into CASSLGDGPSVYEQYF.

About this clonotype itself: This could be a read error, since a much larger clone is one nucleotide away. The chain uses TRBV7-3 and TRBJ2-2; D may be TRBD1 (5 bases). The V gene's germline CDR1 is SGHTA and CDR2 FQGTGA. Trimming took 3 bases from V and 4 from J, leaving 18 bases between them. The CDR3 contains 17 residues. CDR3 nucleotides: TGTGCCAGCAGCTTTGGCAGGGTGGTTGTTGGCACCGGGGAGCTGTTTTTT. This translates into CASSFGRVVVGTGELFF.

The chain is built from TRBV25-1 and TRBJ1-1, with 8 bases lining up with TRBD1. After removal of 7 bases from V and 3 bases from J, the junction contained 1 base not matched to a gene. The germline CDR1 and CDR2 sequences are MGHDK and SYGVNS. This CDR3 has 12 amino acids. For the CDR3, the DNA is TGTGCCAGCACCAGGGGGCACACTGAAGCTTTCTTT. This gives the protein CASTRGHTEAFF.

The chain combines TRBV29-1 with TRBJ1-1; D possibly corresponds to TRBD1 (6 bases). The CDR3 is 14 amino acids. Germline CDR1 reads SQVTM; CDR2 reads ANQGSEA. Trimming pared 6 bases from V and 4 bases from J, leaving 18 bases between. Written as DNA, the CDR3 is TGCAGCGTGCCTTGGGGGGCAGGAGGCACTGAAGCTTTCTTT. This encodes CSVPWGAGGTEAFF. Looking up the rest from reference TRBV29-1 and TRBJ1-1 gives the full variable domain: SAVISQKPSRDICQRGTSLTIQCQVDSQVTMMFWYRQQPGQSLTLIATANQGSEATYESGFVIDKFPISRPNLTFSTLTVSNMSPEDSSIYLCSVPWGAGGTEAFFGQGTRLTVV.